These 10 T cell receptor beta chains were all obtained from the same sample, sequenced in a study of blood T cell repertoires in COVID-19. Generated by immunoSEQ multiplex PCR, the TCRdb table keeps only in-frame clones and is missing some. The sample has 250,000 or so clones, 88% seen once. Sequenced sample: peripheral blood. These receptors were taken from a woman between 40 and 55 years old who had recovered from COVID-19.

The chain links TRBV6-2 or TRBV6-3 to TRBJ2-1; TRBD2 matches 15 bases. Germline assignment: CDR1 MNHEY and CDR2 SVGEGT. J was trimmed by 11 bases and V by 0 bases; bases with no gene match: 2. There are 15 residues in the CDR3. The CDR3 DNA follows: TGTGCCAGCAGTTACTCCGGACTAGCGGGAGGGAAGCAGTTCTTC. Its translation: CASSYSGLAGGKQFF.

The V call is TRBV4-3, the J call TRBJ1-1; no reliable D call. The V gene's germline CDR1 is LGHNA and CDR2 YSLEER. The CDR3 contains 15 residues. V lost 3 bases and J 0 bases, leaving 11 bases between the germline ends. The CDR3 is CASSQTGGMNTEAFF. The CDR3 region has the DNA TGCGCCAGCAGCCAGACCGGCGGGATGAACACTGAAGCTTTCTTT.

This chain links TRBV28 with TRBJ2-3, with 7 bases identical to TRBD2. This CDR3 is 14 amino acids long. Germline-derived CDR1 and CDR2 are MDHEN and SYDVKM. The V and J ends lost 11 bases and 0 bases, in that order; junction bases with no gene match: 8. As DNA, the CDR3 is TGTGCCCTGGGGGGAGGGCACAGCACAGATACGCAGTATTTT. Translated, it gives CALGGGHSTDTQYF.

The chain uses TRBV5-1 and TRBJ1-3; TRBD1 might be the D (5 bases). Trimming cost V 6 bases and J 7 bases, with 17 bases left between them. The CDR3 totals 14 residues. The germline gives CDR1 SGHRS, CDR2 YFSETQ. CDR3 DNA sequence: TGCGCCAGCAAGGGTGGGGCCTCCGGCAACACCATATATTTT. It codes for CASKGGASGNTIYF.

This clone was recorded once. V usage is TRBV25-1 and J usage is TRBJ2-1, with a tentative D call TRBD1 (6 bases). Germline CDR1 reads MGHDK; CDR2 reads SYGVNS. The CDR3 covers 14 residues. Trimming cost V 9 bases and J 5 bases, with 17 bases left between them. The CDR3, as DNA: TGTGCCAGTCCTGCCGGAGAGGGGGACAATGAGCAGTTCTTC. Encoded protein: CASPAGEGDNEQFF.

J is TRBJ2-1 and V is TRBV5-4; D is undetermined. Germline values: CDR1 SGHNT, CDR2 YYREEE (reference sequence). Trimming took off 0 bases at V and 10 bases at J, with 11 bases between the two ends. CDR3 size: 13 residues. CDR3 sequence: CASSLVPAAEQFF. The CDR3 bases are TGTGCCAGCAGCTTGGTTCCGGCGGCAGAGCAGTTCTTC.

The gene calls are TRBV11-3 and TRBJ2-3, with 10 nucleotides matching TRBD2. Per germline, CDR1 SGHNT and CDR2 YENEEA. This CDR3 is built from 15 residues. The V segment lost 5 bases and the J segment 4 bases; nucleotides outside the gene matches: 6. The CDR3: CASSAGTSEADTQYF. CDR3 in DNA: TGTGCCAGCAGCGCCGGGACTAGCGAGGCAGATACGCAGTATTTT.

The V gene is TRBV6-5, the J gene TRBJ2-5, with 8 bases lining up with TRBD2. J gave up 4 bases and V 5 bases, and 9 bases lay outside the gene matches. The germline V gene has CDR1 MNHEY and CDR2 SVGAGI. This CDR3 comprises 15 residues. This chain's CDR3 is CASSPYGLARETQYF. CDR3 nucleotide sequence: TGTGCCAGCAGTCCCTATGGACTAGCACGAGAGACCCAGTACTTC.

The chain employs TRBV18 and TRBJ1-5, with D perhaps TRBD1 (6 bases). The V gene lost 0 bases and the J gene lost 2 bases, with 8 bases spanning the gap. The CDR3 extends over 15 amino acids. The germline V gene encodes CDR1 KGHSH and CDR2 LQKENI. CDR3 residues: CASSPPGAGNQPQHF. The CDR3 nucleotides are TGTGCCAGCTCACCACCGGGGGCGGGCAATCAGCCCCAGCATTTT. Based on the CDR3 plus reference TRBV18 and TRBJ1-5, the full variable domain is NAGVMQNPRHLVRRRGQEARLRCSPMKGHSHVYWYRQLPEEGLKFMVYLQKENIIDESGMPKERFSAEFPKEGPSILRIQQVVRGDSAAYFCASSPPGAGNQPQHFGDGTRLSIL.

CDR3 in amino acids: CSARQNEKLFF. The CDR3 region has the DNA TGCAGTGCTAGACAGAACGAAAAACTGTTTTTT. The genes are TRBV20-1 and TRBJ1-4; D is unresolved. Per germline, CDR1 DFQATT and CDR2 SNEGSKA (reference sequence). The V and J ends lost 2 bases and 8 bases respectively, with 6 bases between them. This CDR3 comprises 11 residues.